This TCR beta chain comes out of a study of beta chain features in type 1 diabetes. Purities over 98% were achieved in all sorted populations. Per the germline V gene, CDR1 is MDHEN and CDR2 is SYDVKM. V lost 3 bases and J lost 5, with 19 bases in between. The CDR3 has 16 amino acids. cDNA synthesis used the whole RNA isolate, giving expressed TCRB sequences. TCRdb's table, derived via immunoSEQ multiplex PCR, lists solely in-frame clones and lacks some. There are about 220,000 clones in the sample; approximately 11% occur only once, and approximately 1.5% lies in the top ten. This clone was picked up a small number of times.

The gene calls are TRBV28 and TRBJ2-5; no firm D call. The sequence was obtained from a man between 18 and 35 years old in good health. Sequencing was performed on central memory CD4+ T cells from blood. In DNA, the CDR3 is TGTGCCAGCAGTTTTCCGGGCCCTAATTTGGGGGAGACCCAGTACTTC. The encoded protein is CASSFPGPNLGETQYF. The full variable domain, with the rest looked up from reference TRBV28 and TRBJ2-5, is DVKVTQSSRYLVKRTGEKVFLECVQDMDHENMFWYRQDPGLGLRLIYFSYDVKMKEKGDIPEGYSVSREKKERFSLILESASTNQTSMYLCASSFPGPNLGETQYFGPGTRLLVL.